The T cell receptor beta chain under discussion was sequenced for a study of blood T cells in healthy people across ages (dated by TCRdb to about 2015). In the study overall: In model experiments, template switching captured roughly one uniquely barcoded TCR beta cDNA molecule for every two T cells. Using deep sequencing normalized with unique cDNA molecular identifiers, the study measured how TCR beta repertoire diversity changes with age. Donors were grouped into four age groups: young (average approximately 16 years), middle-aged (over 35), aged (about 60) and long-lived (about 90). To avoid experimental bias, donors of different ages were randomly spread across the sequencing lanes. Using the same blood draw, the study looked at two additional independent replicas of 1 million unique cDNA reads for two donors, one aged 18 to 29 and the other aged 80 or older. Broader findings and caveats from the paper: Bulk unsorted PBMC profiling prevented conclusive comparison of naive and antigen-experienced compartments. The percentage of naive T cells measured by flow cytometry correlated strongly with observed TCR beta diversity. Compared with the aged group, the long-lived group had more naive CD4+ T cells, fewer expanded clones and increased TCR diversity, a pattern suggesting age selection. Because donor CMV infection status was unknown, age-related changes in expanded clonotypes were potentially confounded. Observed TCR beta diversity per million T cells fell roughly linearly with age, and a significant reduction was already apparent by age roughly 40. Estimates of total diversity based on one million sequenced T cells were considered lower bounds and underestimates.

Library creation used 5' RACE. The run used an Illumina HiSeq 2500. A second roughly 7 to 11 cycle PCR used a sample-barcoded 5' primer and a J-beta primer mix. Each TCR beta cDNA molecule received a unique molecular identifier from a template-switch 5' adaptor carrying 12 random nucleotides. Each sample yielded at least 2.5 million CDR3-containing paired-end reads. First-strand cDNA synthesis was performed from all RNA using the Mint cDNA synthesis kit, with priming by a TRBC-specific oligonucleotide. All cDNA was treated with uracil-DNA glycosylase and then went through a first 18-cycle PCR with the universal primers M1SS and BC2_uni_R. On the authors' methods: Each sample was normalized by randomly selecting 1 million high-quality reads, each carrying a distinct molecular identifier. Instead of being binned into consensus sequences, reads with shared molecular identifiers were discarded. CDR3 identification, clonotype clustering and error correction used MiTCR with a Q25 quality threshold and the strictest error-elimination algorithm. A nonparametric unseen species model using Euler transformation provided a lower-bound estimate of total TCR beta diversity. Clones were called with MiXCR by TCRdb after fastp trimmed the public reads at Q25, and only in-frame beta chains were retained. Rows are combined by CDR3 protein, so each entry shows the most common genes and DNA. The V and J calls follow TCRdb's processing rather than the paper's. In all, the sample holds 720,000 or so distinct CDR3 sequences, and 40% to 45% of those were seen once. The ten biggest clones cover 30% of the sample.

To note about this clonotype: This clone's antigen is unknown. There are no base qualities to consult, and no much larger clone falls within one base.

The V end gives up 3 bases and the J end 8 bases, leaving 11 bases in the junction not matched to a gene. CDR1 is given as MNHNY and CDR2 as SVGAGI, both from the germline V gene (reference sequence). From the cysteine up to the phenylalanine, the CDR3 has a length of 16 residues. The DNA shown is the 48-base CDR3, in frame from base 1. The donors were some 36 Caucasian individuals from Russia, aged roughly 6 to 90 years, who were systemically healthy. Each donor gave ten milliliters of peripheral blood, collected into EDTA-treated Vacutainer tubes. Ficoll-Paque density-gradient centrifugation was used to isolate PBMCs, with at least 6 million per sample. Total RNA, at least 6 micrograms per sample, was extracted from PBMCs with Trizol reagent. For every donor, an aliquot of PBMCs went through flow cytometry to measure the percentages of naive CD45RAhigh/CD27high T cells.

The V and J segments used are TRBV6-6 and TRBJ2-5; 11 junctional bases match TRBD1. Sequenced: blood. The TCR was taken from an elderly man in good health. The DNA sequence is TGTGCCAGCAGTTATTTCGGACAGGGGGCAGGGGAAACCCAGTACTTC. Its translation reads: CASSYFGQGAGETQYF.